This T cell receptor beta chain was found in a study of shared clonotypes between healthy human individuals. Study background: CD4 naive cells filled three plates per donor, CD4 memory three, CD8 naive two and CD8 memory one.

On this clone: Its specificity is unknown.

General study points: Several donors held about 4.6% of naive CD4 clonotypes in common.

The assay was carried out at the deep level. Measured with immunoSEQ multiplex PCR; TCRdb has only the in-frame clones, and not every one. The sample lists roughly 1,000,000 clones, about four fifths occurring once. This receptor was obtained from a man aged 18 to 29 in good health. Some clones in this sample may be carry-over from other donors' samples. The sequencing input was memory CD4+ T cells from PBMCs. Described subset: CD45RA-negative fraction.

DNA for the CDR3: TGTGCCAGTAGTATCGGCCAGCGTGGAGGAGAGCAGTACTTC. Translating it yields CASSIGQRGGEQYF. The chain links TRBV19 to TRBJ2-7; a weak D match, TRBD2 (5 bases). The germline V gene has CDR1 LNHDA and CDR2 SQIVND (reference sequence). V lost 3 bases and J lost 7, with 16 bases in between. The CDR3 loop spans 14 amino acids.